This T cell receptor (beta chain) derives from a study of OX40 agonist ivuxolimab in advanced cancers. With respect to the entire study: Ivuxolimab was an agonistic, fully human IgG2 monoclonal antibody directed against OX40 (CD134), a costimulatory receptor. Intravenous ivuxolimab was administered to patients every 2 weeks at six dose levels: 0.01, 0.1, 0.3, 1.5, 3 and 10 mg/kg. Of the 50 or so patients in dose escalation, approximately 20 had hepatocellular carcinoma, about 15 had melanoma, 9 had renal cell carcinoma and 9 had head and neck cancer. In the dose-escalation cohort, roughly four fifths of patients were male, and the mean age was around 60 years, with a range of roughly 20 to 85. Prior anti-PD-1, anti-PD-L1 or anti-CTLA-4 therapy was permitted, and checkpoint inhibitors had been received by around 40% of dose-escalation patients. Three dose-escalation patients achieved partial responses, one with hepatocellular carcinoma and two with cutaneous melanoma. The point of sequencing TCRbeta in the periphery was to test whether ivuxolimab changed TCR sequence diversity and drove clonal T-cell expansion. The paper reports the monotherapy dose-escalation portion (N of about 51 patients) of the phase I ivuxolimab trial. Beyond this particular receptor, the publication reports: In the 0.1-3.0 mg/kg groups, partial responders were among the patients with the lowest normalized peripheral clonal expansion, particularly in CD8+ T cells. After ivuxolimab, CD8+ T cells had more expanded clones than CD4+ T cells on average. The antigen specificity of the clonally expanded peripheral T cells was not determined. Low levels of normalized T-cell clonal expansion were also seen in some patients who did not respond. At doses of 0.1 to 3.0 mg/kg, clonal expansion of both CD4+ and CD8+ blood T cells was observed from baseline to week 6.

The trial excluded patients who had a history of autoimmune disease or were on systemic immunosuppression. Peripheral blood for TCR sequencing was collected from all dose cohorts at baseline, on cycle 4 day 1, and on cycle 7 day 1. Samples came from an open-label, multicenter, first-in-human phase I dose-escalation trial of ivuxolimab. The trial enrolled adults with locally advanced or metastatic head and neck squamous cell, hepatocellular, melanoma or renal cell carcinoma. Before TCR sequencing, CD4+ T cells and CD8+ T cells from peripheral blood were sorted into separate populations. Genomic DNA was isolated from the sorted cells so that the TCRbeta CDR3 region could be sequenced. The immunoSEQ Assay was used for sequencing of TCRbeta CDR3 regions. In TCRdb, the immuneACCESS table is reduced to in-frame sequences with V and J assigned. These tables do not hold every clone; where another copy was compared, an unresolved V gene accounts for under half, and the others remain unexplained. Here the sample has 55,000 to 80,000 clones; about 92% occur a single time. Clones ranked in the top ten supply roughly 0.56% of the sample.

With regard to this clone: Its antigen remains undetermined. No base quality information exists; no much larger clone differs at one position.

The germline V gene encodes CDR1 SGDLS and CDR2 YYNGEE. The junction shows trimming of 3 bases on V and 0 bases on J, and the gene matches do not reach 5 bases of it. The CDR3 starts with the cysteine, ends with the phenylalanine, and has 16 residues. Only the CDR3 portion is preserved as DNA: 48 bases, with reading frame beginning at the first base. The sample was CD4+ or CD8+ T cells sorted from blood, taken in a trial of the OX40 agonist ivuxolimab. This chain is built from TRBV9 and TRBJ2-1; TRBD2 lines up with 8 middle nucleotides. This sequence originates from an adult with an advanced solid tumor such as melanoma, head and neck, liver or kidney cancer. Here the CDR3 is given as CASSAERGSSYNEQFF. The DNA sequence reads TGTGCCAGCAGCGCCGAGCGGGGGAGCTCCTACAATGAGCAGTTCTTC.